This T cell receptor beta chain was profiled in a study of T-cell memory formation after mild COVID-19. Study-level background: Clustering of TCRs was largely donor specific. Whole-study results and caveats: CD4+ clones that contracted lay mainly in CM and EM; CD8+ ones lay in EMRA.

TCRdb itself ran the 5' RACE reads through MiXCR, one entry per CDR3 protein. The sample contains approximately 300,000 distinct CDR3 sequences, around 8% of which appear only once. Comments on this clonotype: Its antigen remains unidentified. One junction end does not reproduce the germline sequence, and a read error may be involved.

CDR3 length: 13 residues. CDR1 is SGHDT and CDR2 is YYEEEE in the germline V gene. Sequenced: PBMCs or a T cell subset sorted from them (not recorded which). The clonotype originates from a young man who had mild COVID-19 (a few samples of this study predate the infection). Cell type and time point are not known. The chain is built from TRBV5-6 and TRBJ1-1; D is ambiguous. The CDR3 reads CASSLDSPHTPLF. The CDR3 DNA reads as TGTGCCAGCAGCTTGGACAGCCCGCATACCCCCCTGTTT.